Shown below are 17 T cell receptor beta chains from a single sample sequenced in a study of T cells in localized non-small cell lung cancer. The method was immunoSEQ multiplex PCR; TCRdb's version includes in-frame clones alone and lacks a portion of them. The sample contains 2,500 to 3,500 clones, approximately 28% of which appear only once. The specimen was lung tumor tissue, collected before any cancer treatment. These receptors were taken from a woman aged 35 to 69 with stage III lung adenocarcinoma.

This clone was detected only a few times. J is TRBJ2-3 and V is TRBV6-9; D gene uncertain. Per the germline V gene, CDR1 is MNHGY and CDR2 is SVAAGI. Trimming pared 6 bases from V and 3 bases from J, leaving 4 bases between. There are 11 residues in the CDR3. CDR3 coding DNA: TGTGCCAGCAGATTGACAGATACGCAGTATTTT. Its protein product is CASRLTDTQYF.

The V gene is TRBV11-3, the J gene TRBJ2-1; possible D gene TRBD1, 5 bases. CDR1 is SGHNT, CDR2 YENEEA, per germline. The CDR3 is 14 amino acids. V gave up 5 bases and J gave up 3 bases, with 11 bases separating them. In nucleotides, the CDR3 is TGTGCCAGCAGCAAAATCGACAGCTACAATGAGCAGTTCTTC. Translating it yields CASSKIDSYNEQFF.

The J gene is TRBJ1-1, the V gene TRBV10-2; D is unresolved. Trimming removed 3 bases from V and 2 bases from J, with 10 bases in between. The CDR3 covers 14 residues. The germline CDR1 and CDR2 sequences are WSHSY and SAAADI. CDR3 in DNA: TGCGCCAGCAGTGATTGGGGAGCAAACACTGAAGCTTTCTTT. Its translation is CASSDWGANTEAFF.

This clone was recorded a few times. This rearrangement joins TRBV11-3 to TRBJ1-1; tentative D call: TRBD1 (5 bases). Germline V CDR1 and CDR2: SGHNT, YENEEA. The V and J ends lost 0 bases and 5 bases respectively, with 13 bases between them. The CDR3 length is 15 residues. CDR3 in amino acids: CASSLDEGRGTEAFF. For the CDR3, the DNA is TGTGCCAGCAGCTTAGACGAGGGGCGCGGAACTGAAGCTTTCTTT.

This clone appeared a single time. The J gene is TRBJ2-7, the V gene TRBV29-1, with TRBD1 matching over 12 bases. V was clipped by 6 bases and J by 7 bases; unmatched bases: 7. The CDR3 runs 13 residues. Germline values: CDR1 SQVTM, CDR2 ANQGSEA. This chain's CDR3 is CSVPGQGAGEQYF. The CDR3 DNA is TGCAGCGTGCCGGGACAGGGGGCGGGAGAGCAGTACTTC.

This clone turned up a few times. The J gene is TRBJ2-2, the V gene TRBV11-3; 13 bases match TRBD2. Germline CDR1 is SGHNT and CDR2 is YENEEA. The CDR3 length is 16 residues. With V trimmed by 3 bases and J by 5 bases, 3 bases remained unmatched. In DNA, the CDR3 is TGTGCCAGCAGCTTGGGACTAGCGGGATGGACCGGGGAGCTGTTTTTT. Encoded protein: CASSLGLAGWTGELFF.

The CDR3 loop reads CASSRGLRTDTQYF. CDR3 DNA sequence: TGTGCCAGTAGTAGGGGGCTCCGCACAGATACGCAGTATTTT. The chain recombines TRBV19 with TRBJ2-3; D may be TRBD1 (6 bases). The germline V gene has CDR1 LNHDA and CDR2 SQIVND (reference sequence). The CDR3 has 14 residues. Trimming took off 4 bases at V and 1 base at J, with 9 bases between the two ends. Full variable domain (remainder filled in from reference TRBV19 and TRBJ2-3): DGGITQSPKYLFRKEGQNVTLSCEQNLNHDAMYWYRQDPGQGLRLIYYSQIVNDFQKGDIAEGYSVSREKKESFPLTVTSAQKNPTAFYLCASSRGLRTDTQYFGPGTRLTVL.

The V call is TRBV19, the J call TRBJ2-7; 9 bases agree with TRBD2. Germline V lookup: CDR1 LNHDA, CDR2 SQIVND (reference sequence). CDR3 length: 15 amino acids. J was trimmed by 4 bases and V by 3 bases; bases with no gene match: 7. CDR3 DNA sequence: TGTGCCAGTAGTATCCTGCCAGCGGGAGGTTACGAGCAGTACTTC. Its protein product is CASSILPAGGYEQYF.

V gene TRBV7-6 combines with J gene TRBJ1-1, with D perhaps matching TRBD1 (6 bases). CDR1 and CDR2 (germline): SGHVS, FNYEAQ. V lost 5 bases to trimming and J lost 1 base, with 14 bases between them. CDR3 size: 15 residues. The CDR3 region is CASSPWGQGNTEAFF. The DNA of the CDR3 is TGTGCCAGCAGCCCATGGGGGCAGGGGAACACTGAAGCTTTCTTT.

This clone was seen more than once but under ten times. V and J are TRBV28 and TRBJ2-7, with 9 bases lining up with TRBD1. In germline, CDR1 is MDHEN, CDR2 SYDVKM. V trimming: 6 bases; J trimming: 4 bases; junction bases outside the gene matches: 10. This CDR3 is 15 amino acids long. In DNA form, the CDR3 reads TGTGCCAGCAGCCTCCTACAGGGGGCGGGGTACGAGCAGTACTTC. This sequence encodes CASSLLQGAGYEQYF. Full variable domain (remainder filled in from reference TRBV28 and TRBJ2-7): DVKVTQSSRYLVKRTGEKVFLECVQDMDHENMFWYRQDPGLGLRLIYFSYDVKMKEKGDIPEGYSVSREKKERFSLILESASTNQTSMYLCASSLLQGAGYEQYFGPGTRLTVT.

The chain is built from TRBV28 and TRBJ1-1; 9 bases agree with TRBD1. V shed 2 bases and J 11 bases; nucleotides not matched to a gene: 12. The germline gives CDR1 MDHEN, CDR2 SYDVKM. The CDR3 loop spans 15 amino acids. CDR3 coding DNA: TGTGCCAGCAGTTTACAGGGACAGGGTAGGCGGGTTGCTTTCTTT. This translates into CASSLQGQGRRVAFF.

J is TRBJ1-5 and V is TRBV15, with 9 nucleotides matching TRBD1. Germline V CDR1 and CDR2: LNHNV, YYDKDF (reference sequence). The length of the CDR3 is 15 residues. The V and J ends lost 0 bases and 10 bases, in that order; junction bases with no gene match: 7. For the CDR3, the DNA is TGTGCCACCAGCAGAGATTTGGACAGGGGACGTCCCCAGCATTTT. Protein: CATSRDLDRGRPQHF.

This rearrangement joins TRBV6-8 to TRBJ1-2, with 8 nucleotides matching TRBD1. The CDR3 has 17 amino acids. J was trimmed by 6 bases and V by 6 bases; bases with no gene match: 18. CDR1 is MNHGY and CDR2 is SAAAGT in the germline V gene. CDR3 sequence reads: CASRNPKGQGAGDGYTF. CDR3 nucleotide sequence: TGTGCCAGCAGGAATCCTAAGGGGCAGGGGGCAGGGGATGGCTACACCTTC.

The chain is built from TRBV11-3 and TRBJ2-3, with 10 bases aligning to TRBD1. The germline V gene encodes CDR1 SGHNT and CDR2 YENEEA. The CDR3 consists of 19 residues. The V segment lost 4 bases and the J segment 0 bases; nucleotides outside the gene matches: 13. CDR3 protein: CASSSGTGVFLSSTDTQYF. For the CDR3, the DNA is TGTGCCAGCAGCTCGGGGACAGGGGTATTCCTATCTAGCACAGATACGCAGTATTTT.

This chain links TRBV10-2 with TRBJ1-6; D ambiguous. The CDR3 sequence is 14 residues long. Germline V lookup: CDR1 WSHSY, CDR2 SAAADI. V was clipped by 6 bases and J by 7 bases, with 13 bases between them. The CDR3 sequence: CASRAPDGNSPLHF. CDR3 DNA: TGCGCCAGCAGAGCCCCGGACGGAAATTCACCCCTCCACTTT.

This clone was observed a single time. V and J are TRBV28 and TRBJ2-1; D remains ambiguous. In germline, CDR1 is MDHEN, CDR2 SYDVKM. Between the trimmed V and J ends, which lost 6 bases and 0 bases, there was a span of 12 bases. This CDR3 is built from 15 residues. This CDR3 is CASSLIGISYNEQFF. The CDR3 DNA sequence: TGTGCCAGCAGCTTGATAGGGATCTCCTACAATGAGCAGTTCTTC. Complete variable domain (other parts from reference TRBV28 and TRBJ2-1): DVKVTQSSRYLVKRTGEKVFLECVQDMDHENMFWYRQDPGLGLRLIYFSYDVKMKEKGDIPEGYSVSREKKERFSLILESASTNQTSMYLCASSLIGISYNEQFFGPGTRLTVL.

This clone is categorized as medium-sized. The chain has TRBV9 and TRBJ2-7; TRBD1 aligns across 9 bases. CDR1 SGDLS and CDR2 YYNGEE come from the germline V gene. J gave up 5 bases and V 9 bases, and 12 bases lay outside the gene matches. The CDR3 sequence is 14 residues long. The CDR3 DNA is TGTGCCACACAATCCGGGACAGGGTACAACGAGCAGTACTTC. Translated: CATQSGTGYNEQYF.